Described below is a single T cell receptor (beta chain) sequence and its context. This clone has just a few counts. What this receptor recognizes is not known. No much larger clonotype is one base removed from it; base qualities were not supplied. The library was built by means of the immunoSEQ multiplex PCR assay. Rearranged TCR beta chain sequences were amplified using the hsTCRB Kit according to the manufacturer's protocol. TCRB libraries were sequenced on an Illumina MiSeq. The original pipeline was this. The kit vendor's proprietary platform handled demultiplexing, trimming and gene mapping. Drawn from immuneACCESS, this table holds only the in-frame rearrangements with V and J called that TCRdb kept. Clones are partly lost; checked studies trace under half to an unresolved V gene and leave the rest unexplained. V and J calls and clone size are given by that table; D and trimming were obtained from the DNA. The sample yields more than 55,000 clones; less than 90% were counted once. Less than 4.5% of the sample lies in the top ten.

The data belong to a study of a mutant IDH1 vaccine in newly diagnosed glioma (dated by TCRdb to the early 2020s). Regarding the complete study: Vaccination started 4-6 weeks after radiotherapy alone, or was given together with temozolomide cycles in the groups whose treatment included chemotherapy. Peripheral blood was collected at six visits: V03 (baseline), V05, V07, V10, V12 and V13. Prior to enrollment, patients had been given standard therapy consisting of radiotherapy alone, temozolomide alone, or radiochemotherapy with temozolomide, with the combination given to most patients. For exploratory analyses, longitudinal TCRB deep sequencing was carried out in around 26 treated patients wherever samples were available. Visit V12 was the week-35 safety follow-up and visit V13 was the week-47 end of study. The roughly 34 treated patients were approximately 62% male and around 40% female, with a mean age of approximately 40 years.

Results and caveats for the whole study, not just this receptor: No apparent relationship was observed between pseudoprogression and alterations in the top peripheral T cell clonotypes detected by TCRB sequencing. Selection of PBMC samples for TCRB deep sequencing was based on availability. Across multiple MHC alleles, vaccine-induced immune responses were seen in more than 80% of patients. According to the authors, sample limitations meant that analyses of patient blood samples could not be reproduced.

According to the study, the label for this sample's time point signals: week 35, safety follow-up. Every vaccine dose consisted of 300 ug of a 20-mer mutant IDH1 peptide in Montanide, administered subcutaneously together with topical imiquimod. Patients received eight vaccinations in weeks 1, 3, 5, 7, 11, 15, 19 and 23, corresponding to visits V03 through V10. All donors had newly diagnosed IDH1-mutant astrocytomas of WHO grade 3 or 4 that showed loss of nuclear ATRX. The samples were drawn from NOA16, a multicentre, single-arm, open-label phase I trial in Germany that tested a mutant IDH1 peptide vaccine in humans for the first time. Genomic DNA for TCRB sequencing was isolated from EDTA blood with the DNeasy Blood and Tissue Kit. The cysteine opens and the phenylalanine closes a CDR3 of 15 amino acids. Only the CDR3 DNA is retained, 45 bases long and in frame from the first base. Trimming removed 2 bases from V and 0 bases from J, leaving 10 bases between the germline ends. From the germline V gene, CDR1 is MNHEY and CDR2 is SVGAGI.

Recombination linked TRBV6-5 to TRBJ1-1; a weak D assignment points to TRBD1 (6 bases agree). The sequence was obtained from a man younger than 40 with glioma. Sequenced here: PBMCs, sampled from a glioma patient whose treatment included an IDH1 peptide vaccine. CDR3 sequence: CASSYGQGMNTEAFF. The DNA sequence is given as TGTGCCAGCAGTTACGGCCAGGGGATGAACACTGAAGCTTTCTTT.